Following are 17 T cell receptor beta chains from one sample sequenced in a study of blood T cell repertoires in COVID-19. The protocol was immunoSEQ multiplex PCR, while the TCRdb copy is restricted to in-frame clones and leaves out a portion. The table has around 280,000 clones, around 90% seen once; the top ten hold about 6%. The sample consisted of PBMCs or T cells enriched from blood (not recorded which). The source of these receptors is a woman in her thirties or forties who had recovered from COVID-19.

This clone was observed at least ten times. The rearrangement links TRBV28 to TRBJ2-7; tentatively, D is TRBD1 (6 bases). Germline loops: CDR1 MDHEN, CDR2 SYDVKM. Between the trimmed V and J ends, which lost 4 bases and 0 bases, there was a span of 13 bases. CDR3 length: 15 residues. CDR3 sequence: CASSSPQGYSYEQYF. CDR3 sequence (DNA): TGTGCCAGCAGTTCCCCACAGGGTTACTCCTACGAGCAGTACTTC.

This clone showed up many times. The chain has TRBV10-1 and TRBJ1-4; unclear D gene. Per germline, CDR1 WNHNN and CDR2 SYGVQD (reference sequence). V lost 0 bases to trimming and J lost 6 bases, with 8 bases between them. The length of the CDR3 is 14 residues. In DNA form, the CDR3 reads TGCGCCAGCAGTGAGTCGGGCCAGCATGAAAAACTGTTTTTT. It is translated as CASSESGQHEKLFF.

This clone was seen a single time. V usage is TRBV7-8 and J usage is TRBJ2-2; TRBD2 is a possible D gene (5 bases). V was trimmed by 5 bases and J by 5 bases, leaving 12 bases between them. This CDR3 has 14 amino acids. Germline CDR1 is SGHVS and CDR2 is FQNEAQ. The chain's CDR3 is CASSPTRRTGELFF. The CDR3 DNA sequence: TGTGCCAGCAGCCCAACCAGGAGGACCGGGGAGCTGTTTTTT.

The rearrangement joins TRBV5-1 to TRBJ2-1, with 10 bases fitting TRBD2. Germline CDR1 and CDR2: SGHRS and YFSETQ. This CDR3 region has 15 residues. Trimming took 2 bases from V and 4 from J; bases not matched to a gene: 3. The CDR3, as DNA: TGCGCCAGCAGCTTAGCGGGAGGGGGGTACAATGAGCAGTTCTTC. Amino acids: CASSLAGGGYNEQFF.

V and J are TRBV28 and TRBJ1-2; D gene unclear. The CDR3 is 14 residues long. The V and J ends lost 3 bases and 5 bases respectively, with 13 bases between them. Per the germline V gene, CDR1 is MDHEN and CDR2 is SYDVKM. As DNA, the CDR3 is TGTGCCAGCAGTTTGCGTACGGGGATTTATGGCTACACCTTC. This translates into CASSLRTGIYGYTF.

The chain is built from TRBV19 and TRBJ1-2; 9 bases are a match to TRBD1. Trimming at V came to 4 bases and at J to 14 bases, leaving 14 bases not matched to a gene. Germline loops: CDR1 LNHDA, CDR2 SQIVND (reference sequence). This CDR3 is built from 14 residues. The DNA for the CDR3 is TGTGCCAGTAGTAAAGCGGGGACAGGGAAGGAAGAAACCTTC. Translation gives CASSKAGTGKEETF.

The rearrangement uses TRBV19 and TRBJ1-1; 11 nucleotides match TRBD1. J lost 5 bases, V lost 4 bases, and 6 bases had no gene match. Germline values: CDR1 LNHDA, CDR2 SQIVND (reference sequence). CDR3 length: 15 amino acids. CDR3 sequence (DNA): TGTGCCAGTAGTAAGGACAGGGGGCTGGGGACTGAAGCTTTCTTT. It translates to CASSKDRGLGTEAFF.

The chain has TRBV9 and TRBJ2-3; perhaps TRBD2 as D (5 bases). This CDR3 spans 17 amino acids. Germline lookup yields CDR1 SGDLS and CDR2 YYNGEE. Trimming left V 0 bases short and J 3 bases short, with 17 bases between. CDR3 nucleotide sequence: TGTGCCAGCAGCGTAGACCCTCCCAGCGGACCTACAGATACGCAGTATTTT. It encodes CASSVDPPSGPTDTQYF.

The DNA for the CDR3 is TGTGCCAGCAGCACACGACTAGCGAGACTCACAGATACGCAGTATTTT. This translates into CASSTRLARLTDTQYF. This rearrangement joins TRBV5-5 to TRBJ2-3; 8 nucleotides match TRBD2. Germline lookup yields CDR1 SGHKS and CDR2 YYEKEE (reference sequence). This CDR3 has 16 residues. The ends lost 4 bases at V and 2 bases at J; junction bases unmatched: 9.

CDR3 in DNA: TGTGCCAGCAGCCTAGAGCGGGGGTCCTACGAGCAGTACTTC. Translating it yields CASSLERGSYEQYF. The chain couples TRBV16 to TRBJ2-7, with 8 bases lining up with TRBD2. Per germline, CDR1 KGHSY and CDR2 FQNENV. The CDR3 length is 14 residues. V lost 4 bases and J lost 1; bases outside the gene matches: 3.

The V gene is TRBV4-2, the J gene TRBJ1-5; D remains unclear. Trimming removed 0 bases from V and 9 bases from J, with 12 bases in between. The CDR3 is made up of 14 amino acids. CDR1 and CDR2 (germline): LGHNA, YNFKEQ. CDR3 in amino acids: CASSQEGSGRPQHF. The CDR3 DNA reads TGTGCCAGCAGCCAAGAGGGCTCTGGGCGGCCCCAGCATTTT.

This clone was seen a handful of times. The rearrangement joins TRBV19 to TRBJ2-1; maybe TRBD2 (6 bases). The CDR3 extends over 13 amino acids. Between the trimmed V and J ends, which lost 1 base and 9 bases, there was a span of 10 bases. Germline V gene data show CDR1 as LNHDA and CDR2 as SQIVND (reference sequence). CDR3 nucleotides: TGTGCCAGTAGTATAGCGGGAGTAGGTGAGCAGTTCTTC. This gives the protein CASSIAGVGEQFF. Combining the CDR3 with reference TRBV19 and TRBJ2-1 gives the whole variable domain DGGITQSPKYLFRKEGQNVTLSCEQNLNHDAMYWYRQDPGQGLRLIYYSQIVNDFQKGDIAEGYSVSREKKESFPLTVTSAQKNPTAFYLCASSIAGVGEQFFGPGTRLTVL.

This sequence joins TRBV9 and TRBJ2-5; 8 bases are shared with TRBD2. The ends lost 4 bases at V and 3 bases at J; junction bases unmatched: 11. Germline V gene sequence: CDR1 SGDLS, CDR2 YYNGEE. This CDR3 is 16 amino acids long. CDR3 DNA sequence: TGTGCCAGCAGCCCACTAGGAACTAGCGGTAAAGAGACCCAGTACTTC. This translates into CASSPLGTSGKETQYF. The full variable domain, its missing parts supplied by reference TRBV9 and TRBJ2-5, is DSGVTQTPKHLITATGQRVTLRCSPRSGDLSVYWYQQSLDQGLQFLIQYYNGEERAKGNILERFSAQQFPDLHSELNLSSLELGDSALYFCASSPLGTSGKETQYFGPGTRLLVL.

V is TRBV6-2 or TRBV6-3 and J is TRBJ2-5; 7 bases are a match to TRBD2. The length of the CDR3 is 14 residues. Losses at the gene ends were 6 bases for V and 3 bases for J; bases not matched to a gene: 7. Germline-derived CDR1 and CDR2 are MNHEY and SVGEGT. As DNA, the CDR3 is TGTGCCAGCAGCCCCACCCTAGCGGAAGAGACCCAGTACTTC. Its protein product is CASSPTLAEETQYF.

The gene calls are TRBV9 and TRBJ2-5; 7 nucleotides match TRBD2. The V gene's germline CDR1 is SGDLS and CDR2 YYNGEE. V shed 0 bases, J shed 5 bases, and the junction held 10 bases outside the gene matches. The CDR3 is 16 residues long. The CDR3 sequence is CASSVEAAGEWETQYF. The DNA of the CDR3 is TGTGCCAGCAGCGTAGAAGCGGCGGGAGAGTGGGAGACCCAGTACTTC.

The rearrangement links TRBV7-9 to TRBJ2-7; 8 nucleotides match TRBD2. V dropped 5 bases and J dropped 3; count of bases not matched to a gene: 15. The CDR3 is 17 amino acids. Germline V lookup: CDR1 SEHNR, CDR2 FQNEAQ (reference sequence). Written as DNA, the CDR3 is TGTGCCAGCAGCCGAATCGAACTAGCGGCAACCCACTACGAGCAGTACTTC. Its protein is CASSRIELAATHYEQYF.

The chain recombines TRBV7-2 with TRBJ2-7, with TRBD2 as a possible D gene (5 bases). Germline assignment: CDR1 SGHTA and CDR2 FQGNSA. This CDR3 is 14 amino acids long. Trimming shortened V by 1 base and J by 3 bases, and 10 bases separated the two germline ends. The DNA of the CDR3 is TGTGCCAGCAGCTTAGTTCTCCGGGACTACGAGCAGTACTTC. It yields the protein CASSLVLRDYEQYF.